This T cell receptor beta chain is drawn from a study of cytomegalovirus exposure and HLA in healthy donors. Germline CDR1 reads SGHVS; CDR2 reads FQNEAQ. V gave up 5 bases and J gave up 0 bases, with 10 bases separating them. The CDR3 runs 14 residues. As concerns this clone: Its antigen is unknown.

The study, taken as a whole, reports: Highest at DRB1 and lowest at HLA-C, TCR association rates differed among HLA loci in a later analysis. The likely origin of a cluster of highly shared sequence variants was a sequencing artifact. It was assumed in the presence/absence analyses that sequencing depth was roughly uniform across donors. Several V segments, TRBV6-2 and TRBV6-3 among them, could not be told apart and were dropped.

The PCR made use of 60 Vbeta and 13 Jbeta primers. Sequenced by immunoSEQ multiplex PCR; TCRdb stores in-frame clones only, minus some. This table has 100,000 to 130,000 clones, about 74% appearing once. The chain joins TRBV7-8 to TRBJ1-1; no firm D call. The clonotype was recovered from a middle-aged woman in good health and CMV-seropositive. Sequenced material: PBMCs. The CDR3 coding sequence is TGTGCCAGCAGCCCCGGGGAGATGAACACTGAAGCTTTCTTT. Its protein product is CASSPGEMNTEAFF.